Given below is one T cell receptor (beta chain) in context. The data belong to a study of blood T cell repertoires in COVID-19. Study at large: Acute and convalescent COVID-19 specimens originated in the United States, Italy and Spain.

This CDR3 has 15 amino acids. Trimming cost V 1 base and J 4 bases, with 14 bases left between them. In germline, CDR1 is SGHTS, CDR2 YDEGEE. In the authors' workflow: Estimated nucleated cell counts came from reference gene primer amplification. TCRdb's copy holds only in-frame clones and misses some; the assay was immunoSEQ multiplex PCR. That table gives V, J and clone size, and the DNA gave D and trimming. The sample shows some 220,000 clones, around 81% of them seen only once. The sequence was collected from a woman aged 70-85 years with acute or convalescent COVID-19. This sequence joins TRBV5-8 and TRBJ1-2, with D hard to call. The specimen was peripheral blood. CDR3 DNA: TGTGCCAGCAGCTTGAACCCAGACAATACCTATGGCTACACCTTC. Encoded protein: CASSLNPDNTYGYTF.